A selection of T cell receptor beta chains follows, all from one sample in a study of cytomegalovirus exposure and HLA in healthy donors. TCRdb's copy holds only in-frame clones and misses some; the assay was immunoSEQ multiplex PCR. The data show 150,000 to 200,000 clones, 80% seen once. Sequencing was performed on PBMCs. The receptors were gathered from a man between 18 and 29 years old in good health and CMV-seropositive. The conserved cysteine and the conserved F or W are not part of the CDR3 here. Fields, in order: clone size, J gene, V gene, CDR3 protein. The size entry is marked missing in some rows and otherwise reads once, few, many or a size class.

>few|TRBJ2-4|TRBV2
ASSEEGRGGNIQY
>.|TRBJ2-5|TRBV11-2
ASSPVIGVQETQY
>.|TRBJ2-5|TRBV5-1
ASSLAGLETQY
>.|TRBJ2-2|TRBV23-1
ASSHSTRTGGSGELF
>once|TRBJ2-2|TRBV6-1
ASSSGGFTGELF
>.|TRBJ2-2|TRBV11-2
ASSSPQGSNTGELF
>.|TRBJ1-2|TRBV19
ASKDRPLTNYGYT
>.|TRBJ1-3|TRBV9
ASSDRSGQGSGNTIY
>.|TRBJ2-7|TRBV18
ASSREFRDEQY
>few|TRBJ2-3|TRBV2
ASSQFSGGAGDTQY
>.|TRBJ2-1|TRBV4-1
ASSQPTSGRSYNEQF
>.|TRBJ1-2|TRBV9
ASSNLNGGYT
>.|TRBJ2-6|TRBV7-3
ASSKSGTHFSSGANVLT
>.|TRBJ2-5|TRBV7-9
ASSFAVQETQY
>.|TRBJ2-5|TRBV5-4
ASSSGQGAIRGTQY
>.|TRBJ2-5|TRBV6-1
ASSEAKEWGGLIETQY
>.|TRBJ1-3|TRBV11-2
ASSHQGAVNTIY
>.|TRBJ2-7|TRBV10-3
AISDPLYEQY
>.|TRBJ2-5|TRBV21-1
AGQGEETQY
>.|TRBJ1-2|TRBV27
ASSLRGPGYGYT
>few|TRBJ1-1|TRBV5-8
ASSLWLRRRGQGGPEAF
>.|TRBJ1-4|TRBV28
ASSFQSPNEKLF
>.|TRBJ2-7|TRBV5-4
ASSFGQGRNEQY
>once|TRBJ1-2|TRBV27
ASRGEDYGYT
>once|TRBJ1-1|TRBV6-1
ASSEYPGLGTEAF
>.|TRBJ2-1|TRBV9
ASSVSGVSNEQF
>.|TRBJ2-1|TRBV7-8
ASSHIAGGSSYNEQF
>.|TRBJ2-7|TRBV4-3
ASSQSVGGLYEQY
>few|TRBJ2-7|TRBV19
ASSSLAGAEQY
>.|TRBJ1-2|TRBV14
ASSQTRQGLYGYT
>.|TRBJ1-2|TRBV14
ASRPVGLGGYT
>.|TRBJ1-2|TRBV4-2
ASTGEGYSYGYT
>few|TRBJ2-5|TRBV15
ATSRLETQY
>.|TRBJ2-7|TRBV18
ASSPGQGRTSGIYEQY
>.|TRBJ1-2|TRBV6-5
ASSEQGPGGYT
>.|TRBJ1-4|TRBV2
ASSGARQGGEKLF
>.|TRBJ2-1|TRBV15
ATSRDLGGGRNEQF
>.|TRBJ1-1|TRBV10-3
AISERGNTEAF
>.|TRBJ2-1|TRBV5-8
ASSWGGREGRFYEQF
>.|TRBJ2-1|TRBV19
ASSTGLAGSSLNEQF